A selection of T cell receptor beta chains follows, all from one sample in a study of cytomegalovirus exposure and HLA in healthy donors. Sequencing used immunoSEQ multiplex PCR; TCRdb keeps in-frame clones, though not all of them. Among around 200,000 clones listed, 65% to 85% were seen once. The sample comprised PBMCs. The receptors derive from a woman aged 18-29 years in good health and CMV-seropositive. Each CDR3 is given with its conserved first and last residue. Each record gives: D gene, clone size, J gene, V gene, CDR3 protein, CDR3 DNA. The D gene is left open where the match is weak. The size of a clone is reported for some rows only, either as once, few or many, or as a class for expanded clones.

>TRBD1|.|TRBJ1-6|TRBV14
CASGQGMGSPLHF
TGTGCCAGCGGACAGGGTATGGGCTCACCCCTCCACTTT
>TRBD1|.|TRBJ1-2|TRBV6-5
CASSSPGQGGYGYTF
TGTGCCAGCAGTTCTCCGGGACAGGGGGGCTATGGCTACACCTTC
>.|few|TRBJ2-2|TRBV7-2
CASSLQVGELFF
TGTGCCAGCAGCTTACAGGTCGGGGAGCTGTTTTTT
>.|.|TRBJ1-4|TRBV6-5
CASSYGAGLNEKLFF
TGTGCCAGCAGTTACGGTGCAGGCCTTAATGAAAAACTGTTTTTT
>.|.|TRBJ1-1|TRBV19
CATDTEAFF
TGTGCCACCGACACTGAAGCTTTCTTT
>TRBD1|.|TRBJ2-1|TRBV6-5
CASSTTGTGGFGQFF
TGTGCCAGCAGTACAACCGGGACAGGGGGGTTTGGGCAGTTCTTC
>TRBD2|.|TRBJ2-2|TRBV14
CASSRSGGPENTGELFF
TGTGCCAGCAGCCGAAGCGGGGGGCCGGAGAACACCGGGGAGCTGTTTTTT
>TRBD2|.|TRBJ2-2|TRBV7-2
CASSLNSLAGGSAGELFF
TGTGCCAGCAGCTTAAATTCCCTAGCGGGGGGCAGTGCCGGGGAGCTGTTTTTT
>.|.|TRBJ2-5|TRBV6-5
CASGPSDITGTQYF
TGTGCCAGCGGGCCTTCGGACATTACCGGGACCCAGTACTTC
>.|.|TRBJ1-5|TRBV15
CATSRGGQVGGQPQHF
TGTGCCACCAGCCGGGGGGGGCAGGTCGGTGGTCAGCCCCAGCATTTT
>TRBD1|few|TRBJ2-7|TRBV2
CASSEGDSQTYEQYF
TGTGCCAGCAGTGAAGGGGACAGCCAAACCTACGAGCAGTACTTC
>.|.|TRBJ2-6|TRBV11-2
CASIAWAGGANVLTF
TGTGCCAGCATCGCCTGGGCGGGAGGGGCCAACGTCCTGACTTTC